The 30 T cell receptor beta chains below come from one sample, sequenced in a study of blood T cell repertoires in COVID-19. TCRdb keeps only in-frame clones here, not all; method: immunoSEQ multiplex PCR. The table shows roughly 200,000 clones, with approximately 94% occurring only once. Sequencing was performed on peripheral blood. The receptors were gathered from a man under 40 with COVID-19, enrolled during active disease.

The chain carries TRBV9 and TRBJ2-5; no clear D gene. Per germline, CDR1 SGDLS and CDR2 YYNGEE. V lost 0 bases and J 1 base, leaving 13 bases between the germline ends. This CDR3 has 16 residues. CDR3: CASSVGSSTLQETQYF. Written as DNA, the CDR3 is TGTGCCAGCAGCGTAGGGTCCTCTACCCTCCAAGAGACCCAGTACTTC.

The chain uses TRBV4-1 and TRBJ1-2, with D unclear. Germline V CDR1 and CDR2: MGHRA, YSYEKL. CDR3 size: 12 residues. With 0 bases removed from V and 8 bases from J, the gap between germline ends came to 7 bases. The CDR3 DNA is TGCGCCAGCAGCCAAGATTCGGGAGGCTACACCTTC. It encodes CASSQDSGGYTF.

The chain uses TRBV28 and TRBJ1-2, with D unresolved. The CDR3 covers 12 residues. The V gene lost 2 bases and the J gene lost 5 bases, with 6 bases spanning the gap. From germline, CDR1 is MDHEN and CDR2 SYDVKM. CDR3 nucleotides: TGTGCCAGCAGTTTAGGGAGTTATGGCTACACCTTC. This translates into CASSLGSYGYTF.

The chain uses TRBV3-1 (or the pseudogene TRBV3-2) and TRBJ2-5, with 7 bases matching TRBD1. J was trimmed by 4 bases and V by 4 bases; bases with no gene match: 12. The CDR3 covers 16 residues. The germline V gene has CDR1 LGHDT and CDR2 YNNKEL (reference sequence). CDR3 in DNA: TGTGCCAGCAGCCTCCCGACAGGGAGCGGTGCAGAGACCCAGTACTTC. This gives the protein CASSLPTGSGAETQYF.

The chain employs TRBV10-1 and TRBJ1-2; TRBD1 agrees at 8 bases. Trimming cost V 6 bases and J 7 bases; bases outside gene matches: 16. Germline V gene data show CDR1 as WNHNN and CDR2 as SYGVQD (reference sequence). This CDR3 spans 16 amino acids. CDR3 residues: CASSPNAGTGLVGYTF. In DNA, the CDR3 is TGCGCCAGCAGCCCGAACGCCGGGACAGGCCTTGTTGGCTACACCTTC.

This clone is a singleton in its sample. The V gene is TRBV5-4, the J gene TRBJ2-1, with TRBD1 matching 7 bases. Trimming at V came to 4 bases and at J to 2 bases, leaving 6 bases not matched to a gene. The length of the CDR3 is 15 residues. The germline V gene encodes CDR1 SGHNT and CDR2 YYREEE (reference sequence). DNA of the CDR3: TGTGCCAGCAGCACCACAGGGGCGACCTACAATGAGCAGTTCTTC. It yields the protein CASSTTGATYNEQFF.

The chain joins TRBV7-9 to TRBJ2-3, with D possibly TRBD2 on 6 matching bases. The CDR3 covers 13 residues. CDR1 is SEHNR and CDR2 is FQNEAQ in the germline V gene (reference sequence). V was cut by 4 bases and J by 3 bases, with 8 bases left in between. The CDR3 nucleotides are TGTGCCAGCAGCTCCCGGGGGACAGATACGCAGTATTTT. Protein product: CASSSRGTDTQYF.

The rearrangement uses TRBV3-1 (or the pseudogene TRBV3-2) and TRBJ2-2; 9 bases are shared with TRBD1. CDR3 size: 15 residues. V was pared by 6 bases and J by 7 bases, with 9 bases of the junction left unmatched. Germline CDR1 reads LGHDT; CDR2 reads YNNKEL (reference sequence). The CDR3, as DNA: TGTGCCAGCAGTGCAGACAGGGGGTACGGCGGGGAGCTGTTTTTT. Translation gives CASSADRGYGGELFF.

The gene calls are TRBV5-6 and TRBJ2-7, with 7 positions matching TRBD2. From germline, CDR1 is SGHDT and CDR2 YYEEEE. The junction had 14 bases not matched to a gene; V was cut back by 5 bases and J by 6 bases. This CDR3 is 15 amino acids long. CDR3 in amino acids: CASSSAGLGQIEQYF. The CDR3 bases are TGTGCCAGCAGTTCAGCCGGACTAGGGCAAATCGAGCAGTACTTC.

The gene calls are TRBV5-4 and TRBJ1-1; 10 bases agree with TRBD1. Germline CDR1 is SGHNT and CDR2 is YYREEE (reference sequence). The CDR3 has 16 amino acids. V dropped 3 bases and J dropped 0; count of bases not matched to a gene: 5. The CDR3 DNA follows: TGTGCCAGCAGCTCGACAGGGGGCGTACTGAACACTGAAGCTTTCTTT. Encoded protein: CASSSTGGVLNTEAFF. The whole variable domain, filled in from reference TRBV5-4 and TRBJ1-1, reads ETGVTQSPTHLIKTRGQQVTLRCSSQSGHNTVSWYQQALGQGPQFIFQYYREEENGRGNFPPRFSGLQFPNYSSELNVNALELDDSALYLCASSSTGGVLNTEAFFGQGTRLTVV.

This clone appeared once. The chain links TRBV18 to TRBJ1-5; D gene unclear. The CDR3 consists of 14 residues. Germline V gene lookup returns CDR1 KGHSH and CDR2 LQKENI. Trimming removed 4 bases from V and 0 bases from J, with 7 bases in between. The CDR3 DNA follows: TGTGCCAGCTCACGAAAGCTTAGCAATCAGCCCCAGCATTTT. Translating gives CASSRKLSNQPQHF.

This clone was recorded once. The chain recombines TRBV20-1 with TRBJ2-7; 7 bases agree with TRBD1. CDR3 size: 12 residues. With 3 bases clipped from V and 6 bases from J, the junction kept 5 bases outside the gene matches. Germline CDR1 reads DFQATT; CDR2 reads SNEGSKA (reference sequence). The CDR3 DNA reads as TGCAGTGCTAGTGACAGGGTGAGCGAGCAGTACTTC. Residues: CSASDRVSEQYF.

The rearrangement uses TRBV5-1 and TRBJ1-3, with D maybe TRBD1 (6 bases). The ends were cut back, 4 bases at V and 0 bases at J, with 11 bases in the middle. CDR3 length: 15 amino acids. CDR1 SGHRS and CDR2 YFSETQ come from the germline V gene. As DNA, the CDR3 is TGCGCCAGCAGCGACGGGACAAGCTCTGGAAACACCATATATTTT. Amino acids: CASSDGTSSGNTIYF.

This rearrangement joins TRBV14 to TRBJ1-1; 9 bases agree with TRBD1. V lost 3 bases, J lost 3 bases, and 2 bases stayed unmatched. Germline lookup yields CDR1 SGHDN and CDR2 FVKESK. The CDR3 is 14 residues long. CDR3 DNA sequence: TGTGCCAGCAGCCATGGACAGGGGTACACTGAAGCTTTCTTT. Protein sequence: CASSHGQGYTEAFF.

The rearrangement joins TRBV5-5 to TRBJ1-2, with 10 bases fitting TRBD1. CDR1 is SGHKS, CDR2 YYEKEE, per germline (reference sequence). The CDR3 has 14 amino acids. The J segment lost 7 bases and the V segment lost 4 bases, leaving 7 bases of the junction unmatched. DNA for the CDR3: TGTGCCAGCAGCCCGTGGACAGGGGGATTTGGCTACACCTTC. The encoded protein is CASSPWTGGFGYTF.

The chain carries TRBV2 and TRBJ2-7, with 9 bases lining up with TRBD2. The V segment lost 6 bases and the J segment 12 bases; nucleotides outside the gene matches: 15. Germline CDR1 is SNHLY and CDR2 is FYNNEI. This CDR3 contains 14 residues. The CDR3 DNA reads TGTGCCAGCAGCGAGGTATTGCGGACTAGCGAACCGTACTTC. Translation gives CASSEVLRTSEPYF.

The gene calls are TRBV18 and TRBJ2-5; 7 bases agree with TRBD2. CDR1 KGHSH and CDR2 LQKENI come from the germline V gene. Losses at the gene ends were 4 bases for V and 4 bases for J; bases not matched to a gene: 12. The CDR3 is 16 residues long. CDR3 residues: CASSLTPTGGGETQYF. CDR3 sequence (DNA): TGTGCCAGCTCACTAACTCCCACGGGGGGAGGAGAGACCCAGTACTTC. The full variable domain, rest sourced from reference TRBV18 and TRBJ2-5, is NAGVMQNPRHLVRRRGQEARLRCSPMKGHSHVYWYRQLPEEGLKFMVYLQKENIIDESGMPKERFSAEFPKEGPSILRIQQVVRGDSAAYFCASSLTPTGGGETQYFGPGTRLLVL.

The V gene is TRBV18, the J gene TRBJ2-1; 10 nucleotides line up with TRBD2. V trimming: 3 bases; J trimming: 6 bases; junction bases outside the gene matches: 14. CDR1 and CDR2 from the germline V gene are KGHSH and LQKENI. There are 18 residues in the CDR3. CDR3 protein: CASSPQASGGRTVNEQFF. DNA for the CDR3: TGTGCCAGCTCACCTCAGGCTAGCGGGGGAAGAACTGTCAATGAGCAGTTCTTC.

V gene TRBV9 combines with J gene TRBJ1-5; no clear D. Per the germline V gene, CDR1 is SGDLS and CDR2 is YYNGEE. This CDR3 has 15 residues. V gave up 0 bases and J gave up 3 bases, with 10 bases separating them. The CDR3 DNA sequence: TGTGCCAGCAGCGTAGCTGGGCAGTACAATCAGCCCCAGCATTTT. The encoded protein is CASSVAGQYNQPQHF.

The CDR3 loop is CASSYGTELYTEAFF. The CDR3 bases are TGTGCCAGCAGCTATGGGACAGAGCTCTACACTGAAGCTTTCTTT. The genes are TRBV7-9 and TRBJ1-1; 7 bases match TRBD1. V dropped 4 bases and J dropped 3; count of bases not matched to a gene: 8. Per germline, CDR1 SEHNR and CDR2 FQNEAQ (reference sequence). The length of the CDR3 is 15 residues.

This chain uses TRBV27 with TRBJ1-6, with 10 bases fitting TRBD1. The junction had 9 bases not matched to a gene; V was cut back by 7 bases and J by 6 bases. Germline CDR1 MNHEY, CDR2 SMNVEV (reference sequence). The CDR3 is 16 residues long. CDR3 nucleotides: TGTGCCAGCAAAGGTCCCGGGACAGGGGTTAATTCACCCCTCCACTTT. Translated, it gives CASKGPGTGVNSPLHF.

The V and J genes are TRBV4-1 and TRBJ1-6, with 7 nucleotides matching TRBD1. The CDR3 sequence is 17 residues long. Germline CDR1 is MGHRA and CDR2 is YSYEKL. The ends lost 1 base at V and 10 bases at J; junction bases unmatched: 13. The CDR3 bases are TGCGCCAGCAGCCAAGGTGACAGGGCTCCCTCTGACTCACCCCTCCACTTT. Protein product: CASSQGDRAPSDSPLHF.

The J gene is TRBJ2-1, the V gene TRBV7-3; D perhaps matches TRBD1 (8 bases). The germline V and J ends were trimmed by 2 bases and 6 bases, with 20 bases remaining between them. CDR1 SGHTA and CDR2 FQGTGA come from the germline V gene. This CDR3 region has 17 residues. In DNA form, the CDR3 reads TGTGCCAGCAGCTTACAGGGGGCTAGCGGCGCGTCCAATGAGCAGTTCTTC. Translated, it gives CASSLQGASGASNEQFF.

The chain links TRBV13 to TRBJ2-2, with TRBD2 as a possible D gene (5 bases). V shed 6 bases and J shed 0 bases, with 14 bases lying between them. CDR1 and CDR2 (germline): PRHDT, FYEKMQ (reference sequence). This CDR3 has 16 residues. In DNA, the CDR3 is TGTGCCAGCAGTACCTACGGGATCTCGAACACCGGGGAGCTGTTTTTT. Translating it yields CASSTYGISNTGELFF.

The V and J genes are TRBV4-1 and TRBJ1-6, with a possible D match to TRBD1 (6 bases). The germline CDR1 and CDR2 sequences are MGHRA and YSYEKL. Deletions cut 8 bases from V and 0 bases from J, with 11 bases between. This CDR3 spans 15 amino acids. CDR3 sequence (DNA): TGCGCCAGCCAGACAGGAGCCTCCTATAATTCACCCCTCCACTTT. This encodes CASQTGASYNSPLHF.

The V and J genes are TRBV11-2 and TRBJ2-3; maybe TRBD1 (6 bases). The CDR3 has 15 residues. Per the germline V gene, CDR1 is SGHAT and CDR2 is FQNNGV. The germline V and J ends were trimmed by 3 bases and 0 bases, with 10 bases remaining between them. This CDR3 is CASSLDSASTDTQYF. In DNA form, the CDR3 reads TGTGCCAGCAGCTTGGACAGTGCTAGCACAGATACGCAGTATTTT.

This clone showed up just a few times. The chain couples TRBV6-5 to TRBJ2-2; the match to TRBD2 covers 12 bases. Trimming removed 8 bases from V and 6 bases from J; junction bases left unmatched: 7. This CDR3 contains 15 residues. CDR1 and CDR2 (germline): MNHEY, SVGAGI. The CDR3 DNA is TGTGCCAGCTTCGGCTCTAGCGGGGGGGCCGGGGAGCTGTTTTTT. Translated, it gives CASFGSSGGAGELFF.

This clone is a singleton in its sample. Here the CDR3 reads CASSKGMAGPTGETQYF. CDR3 DNA: TGTGCCAGCAGTAAAGGGATGGCGGGACCAACCGGAGAGACCCAGTACTTC. This sequence joins TRBV27 and TRBJ2-5; TRBD2 might be the D (6 bases). V lost 5 bases, J lost 4 bases, and 23 bases lay in between. The CDR3 is 17 amino acids. Looked up from germline, CDR1 is MNHEY and CDR2 is SMNVEV (reference sequence).

CDR3 DNA sequence: TGTGCCAGCACCCTATCTACGGATACGCAGTATTTT. This gives the protein CASTLSTDTQYF. This sequence joins TRBV12-3 or TRBV12-4 and TRBJ2-3, with unresolved D. Trimming took 7 bases from V and 6 from J, leaving 11 bases between them. The CDR3 loop spans 12 amino acids.

CDR3 DNA sequence: TGTGCCTGGGTTCCGGGACAGGGGGCAGCTAGCGAGAATTCACCCCTCCACTTT. Amino acids: CAWVPGQGAASENSPLHF. This chain links TRBV30 with TRBJ1-6, with 12 bases that match TRBD1. CDR1 GTSNPN and CDR2 SVGIG come from the germline V gene (reference sequence). V was clipped by 5 bases and J by 7 bases; unmatched bases: 15. The CDR3 length is 18 residues. The full variable domain, its missing parts supplied by reference TRBV30 and TRBJ1-6, is SQTIHQWPATLVQPVGSPLSLECTVEGTSNPNLYWYRQAAGRGLQLLFYSVGIGQISSEVPQNLSASRPQDRQFILSSKKLLLSDSGFYLCAWVPGQGAASENSPLHFGNGTRLTVT.